Each of the 8 T cell receptor beta chains below was sequenced from the same sample in a study of blood T cells in healthy people across ages. The authors ran a second PCR of roughly 6 to 12 cycles using a sample-barcoded 5' primer and a J-beta primer mix. MiXCR, applied by TCRdb to the 5' RACE reads, yields one record per CDR3 protein. The repertoire consists of around 800,000 distinct CDR3 sequences, with approximately 24% occurring once and the leading ten covering less than 3.5%. These records were also assigned to another study, of T cells of mothers and their children.

The sequencing input was blood. The receptors come from a boy younger than 18 in good health.

The chain uses TRBV30 and TRBJ2-5, with D possibly TRBD2 on 6 matching bases. The end of the DNA aligns better with TRBJ2-7, so the J call may be wrong. CDR1 and CDR2 from the germline V gene are GTSNPN and SVGIG (reference sequence). The CDR3 sequence is 11 residues long. CDR3 loop: CAWSLGLEQYF. The CDR3 nucleotides read TGTGCCTGGAGTTTGGGACTCGAGCAGTACTTC.

This clonotype turned up a few times. The chain has TRBV7-9 and TRBJ2-3, with no clear D. The CDR3 spans 14 residues. Trimming pared 8 bases from V and 0 bases from J, leaving 12 bases between. Germline CDR1 reads SEHNR; CDR2 reads FQNEAQ (reference sequence). The DNA for the CDR3 is TGTGCCAGCGACTCTGCGGAAAGCACAGATACGCAGTATTTT. Its protein product is CASDSAESTDTQYF. Combining the CDR3 with reference TRBV7-9 and TRBJ2-3 gives the whole variable domain DTGVSQNPRHKITKRGQNVTFRCDPISEHNRLYWYRQTLGQGPEFLTYFQNEAQLEKSRLLSDRFSAERPKGSFSTLEIQRTEQGDSAMYLCASDSAESTDTQYFGPGTRLTVL.

This chain uses TRBV15 with TRBJ1-4; perhaps TRBD1 as D (5 bases). Germline values: CDR1 LNHNV, CDR2 YYDKDF (reference sequence). Trimming shortened V by 6 bases and J by 0 bases, and 26 bases separated the two germline ends. This CDR3 has 20 amino acids. In DNA, the CDR3 is TGTGCCACCAGGATCGGCGGGCAGATCAGGCGGGACTCAACTAATGAAAAACTGTTTTTT. Its translation: CATRIGGQIRRDSTNEKLFF.

The gene calls are TRBV6-5 and TRBJ1-1, with a possible D match to TRBD1 (5 bases). Trimming removed 4 bases from V and 3 bases from J, with 12 bases in between. Germline CDR1 reads MNHEY; CDR2 reads SVGAGI. The CDR3 extends over 14 amino acids. The CDR3 here is CASSFGGRYTEAFF. The CDR3 DNA follows: TGTGCCAGCAGTTTTGGGGGAAGGTACACTGAAGCTTTCTTT.

Only a few counts were recorded for this clonotype. V and J are TRBV5-5 and TRBJ2-5; a weak D match, TRBD1 (6 bases). The J call may be in error: the DNA end matches TRBJ2-1 better. This CDR3 is 13 amino acids long. Germline V gene lookup returns CDR1 SGHKS and CDR2 YYEKEE (reference sequence). The CDR3 here is CASSLTRGREQFF. CDR3 in DNA: TGTGCCAGCAGCCTAACCAGGGGCAGGGAGCAGTTCTTC.

Points on this clonotype: Possible read error: a much larger clone is one base away. This chain links TRBV7-7 with TRBJ2-2; D is perhaps TRBD2 (5 bases). Trimming stripped 4 bases from V and 5 bases from J, with 8 bases between. There are 13 residues in the CDR3. Germline V gene lookup returns CDR1 SSHAT and CDR2 FNYEAQ (reference sequence). CDR3 protein: CASSSQRTGELFF. The CDR3 region has the DNA TGTGCCAGCAGCTCGCAGCGGACCGGGGAGCTGTTTTTT.

In its sample, this clonotype was seen a few times. The rearrangement links TRBV5-4 to TRBJ2-5; D is perhaps TRBD1 (5 bases). The closer fit of TRBJ2-7 to the DNA end suggests the J call may be wrong. This CDR3 is 15 amino acids long. Germline CDR1 is SGHNT and CDR2 is YYREEE (reference sequence). The CDR3 nucleotides read TGTGCCAGCAGCTTGGTAAGGGGCGTCTCCTACGAGCAGTACTTC. Amino acids: CASSLVRGVSYEQYF.

The chain joins TRBV11-2 to TRBJ2-4; TRBD1 matches 7 bases. Germline lookup yields CDR1 SGHAT and CDR2 FQNNGV. CDR3 length: 12 amino acids. The V and J ends lost 4 bases and 12 bases, in that order; junction bases with no gene match: 6. The CDR3 region has the DNA TGTGCCAGCAGCTACAGGGGTTTGTCTCAGTACTTC. Protein sequence: CASSYRGLSQYF.